The entry below gives a single TCR beta chain sequence along with its context. Its antigen is not known. The CDR3 totals 13 residues. V was clipped by 4 bases and J by 7 bases; unmatched bases: 5. CDR1 and CDR2 from the germline V gene are SGDLS and YYNGEE. This record comes from a study of cytomegalovirus exposure and HLA in healthy donors. Overall study findings and caveats: Specificity of three CMV-associated chains for CMV antigens was verified in vitro.

Clones were read by immunoSEQ multiplex PCR, and TCRdb kept only the in-frame ones, dropping some. Of hundreds of thousands of clones listed, about 87% are singletons. Sample: PBMCs. The chain employs TRBV9 and TRBJ1-3; 7 nucleotides agree with TRBD1. This clonotype originated in a young man in good health and CMV-seronegative. CDR3 sequence (DNA): TGTGCCAGCAGCACACAGGGGTGGAACACCATATATTTT. Translation gives CASSTQGWNTIYF. Supplemented by reference TRBV9 and TRBJ1-3, the full variable domain reads DSGVTQTPKHLITATGQRVTLRCSPRSGDLSVYWYQQSLDQGLQFLIQYYNGEERAKGNILERFSAQQFPDLHSELNLSSLELGDSALYFCASSTQGWNTIYFGEGSWLTVV.